Ten or more counts support the clone carrying this T cell receptor (beta chain). A single record per CDR3 protein comes from TCRdb applying MiXCR to the 5' RACE reads. Here the sample spans around 80,000 distinct CDR3 sequences, around a tenth being singletons. The data stem from a study of neurological immune-mediated disorders. Trimming took off 4 bases at V and 2 bases at J, with 6 bases between the two ends. Germline CDR1 SQVTM, CDR2 ANQGSEA. The CDR3 runs 11 residues. The chain joins TRBV29-1 to TRBJ2-7, with D perhaps being TRBD1 or TRBD2 (5 bases each). The clonotype comes from a man in his forties or fifties in good health. The sample taken for sequencing was PBMCs. CDR3 coding DNA: TGCAGCGTTGGAGGGGCCTACGAGCAGTACTTC. Encoded protein: CSVGGAYEQYF.